This T cell receptor (beta chain) was obtained from a study of cytomegalovirus exposure and HLA in healthy donors. With 0 bases removed from V and 9 bases from J, the gap between germline ends came to 10 bases. Germline loops: CDR1 SGDLS, CDR2 YYNGEE. The CDR3 is 13 residues long. Researchers ran the PCR with 60 Vbeta and 13 Jbeta primers. Here immunoSEQ multiplex PCR was the method, and the copy in TCRdb shows in-frame clones only, minus some. The sample has 210,000 or so clones, approximately 90% seen once. The receptor was derived from a woman in her late teens or twenties in good health and CMV-seronegative. V is TRBV9 and J is TRBJ2-1; D remains unclear. Sequencing input: PBMCs. The CDR3 nucleotides are TGTGCCAGCAGCGTAGGTAGCAGCTCTGAGCAGTTCTTC. This gives the protein CASSVGSSSEQFF.